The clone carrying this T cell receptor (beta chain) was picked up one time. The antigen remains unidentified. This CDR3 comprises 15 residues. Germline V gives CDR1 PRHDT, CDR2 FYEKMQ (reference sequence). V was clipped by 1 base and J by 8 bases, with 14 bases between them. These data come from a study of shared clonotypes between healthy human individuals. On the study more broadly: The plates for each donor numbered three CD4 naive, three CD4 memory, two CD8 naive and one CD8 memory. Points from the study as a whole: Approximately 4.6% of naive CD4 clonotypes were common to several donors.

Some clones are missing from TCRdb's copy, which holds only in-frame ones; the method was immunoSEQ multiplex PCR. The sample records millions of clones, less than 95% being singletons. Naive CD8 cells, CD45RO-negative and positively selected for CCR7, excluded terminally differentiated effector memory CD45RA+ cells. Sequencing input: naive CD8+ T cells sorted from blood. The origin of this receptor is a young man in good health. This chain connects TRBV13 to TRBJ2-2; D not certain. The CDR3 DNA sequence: TGTGCCAGCAGCTTAGAATCCGATACGAGGGGGGAGCTGTTTTTT. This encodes CASSLESDTRGELFF.